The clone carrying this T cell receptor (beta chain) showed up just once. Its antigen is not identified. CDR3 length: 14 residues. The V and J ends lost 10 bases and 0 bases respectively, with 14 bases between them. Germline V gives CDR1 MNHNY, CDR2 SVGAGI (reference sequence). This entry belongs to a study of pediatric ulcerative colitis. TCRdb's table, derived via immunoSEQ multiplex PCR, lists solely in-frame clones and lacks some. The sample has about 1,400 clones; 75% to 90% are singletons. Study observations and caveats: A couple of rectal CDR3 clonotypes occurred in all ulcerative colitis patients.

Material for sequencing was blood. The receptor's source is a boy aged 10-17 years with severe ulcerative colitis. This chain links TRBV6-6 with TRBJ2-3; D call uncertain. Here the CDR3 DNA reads TGTGCCACCCGCGAGGTGTCTAGCACAGATACGCAGTATTTT. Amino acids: CATREVSSTDTQYF.